This TCR beta chain was recorded in a study of long-term antiretroviral therapy in people with HIV. Overall study: The oldest specimens predate the 2015 immediate-ART recommendation by about a decade.

The run of the v3.0 immunoSEQ assay was at survey level. The protocol was immunoSEQ multiplex PCR, while the TCRdb copy is restricted to in-frame clones and leaves out a portion. The repertoire has around 32,000 clones, 75% to 90% of them found once; the top ten carry approximately 8%. Germline V CDR1 and CDR2: MGHRA, YSYEKL. V shed 7 bases and J 6 bases; nucleotides not matched to a gene: 2. The CDR3 extends over 11 amino acids. Sequenced material: unsorted PBMCs, taken 3.2 years before starting antiretroviral therapy. The chain has TRBV4-1 and TRBJ1-1; 7 nucleotides line up with TRBD1. The sequence came from a middle-aged man with HIV. The CDR3 DNA reads TGCGCCAGCAACAGGGGTGCTGAAGCTTTCTTT. This gives the protein CASNRGAEAFF.